These 20 T cell receptor beta chains were all obtained from the same sample, sequenced in a study of blood T cell repertoires in COVID-19. Generated by immunoSEQ multiplex PCR, the TCRdb table keeps only in-frame clones and is missing some. Among some 19,000 clones, approximately 91% were seen once, and the ten largest hold around 11%. Sequenced sample: peripheral blood. These receptor sequences come from a human donor in a cohort sampled during active COVID-19. The donor label of this sample is uncertain.

The chain employs TRBV6-5 and TRBJ2-3; 7 nucleotides agree with TRBD1. Germline CDR1 and CDR2: MNHEY and SVGAGI. The CDR3 runs to 14 residues. Trimming took 5 bases from V and 2 from J; bases not matched to a gene: 4. The CDR3 DNA is TGTGCCAGCAGTCGGGGACAGAACACAGATACGCAGTATTTT. Translated: CASSRGQNTDTQYF.

The V call is TRBV4-2, the J call TRBJ2-5; tentatively, D is TRBD2 (6 bases). The CDR3 contains 16 residues. The V gene lost 4 bases and the J gene lost 4 bases, with 19 bases spanning the gap. Germline CDR1 is LGHNA and CDR2 is YNFKEQ. The CDR3 sequence: CASSPARGGGVETQYF. CDR3 nucleotides: TGTGCCAGCAGCCCCGCGCGGGGTGGAGGCGTAGAGACCCAGTACTTC.

The chain links TRBV6-1 to TRBJ2-2; 7 positions match TRBD1. After removal of 4 bases from V and 1 base from J, the junction contained 6 bases not matched to a gene. The CDR3 spans 16 residues. Germline CDR1 and CDR2: MNHNS and SASEGT. CDR3 bases: TGTGCCAGCAGTGCCACCGGGACAGTGAACACCGGGGAGCTGTTTTTT. This gives the protein CASSATGTVNTGELFF.

This chain connects TRBV7-2 to TRBJ2-7; 7 positions match TRBD2. The CDR3 extends over 14 amino acids. Trimming took 3 bases from V and 2 from J; bases not matched to a gene: 4. Germline CDR1 and CDR2: SGHTA and FQGNSA. The CDR3 loop is CASSLASGAYEQYF. CDR3 sequence (DNA): TGTGCCAGCAGCTTGGCTAGCGGAGCCTACGAGCAGTACTTC.

J is TRBJ2-1 and V is TRBV21-1; the table calls TRBD1, which could not be checked here. TRBV21-1 is classified as a pseudogene. The CDR3 runs 14 residues. The CDR3 loop is CASSKRSGGNEQFF. The CDR3 nucleotides read TGTGCCAGCAGCAAAAGATCAGGGGGCAATGAGCAGTTCTTC.

This clone was observed once. This chain uses TRBV15 with TRBJ1-2, with a tentative D call TRBD1 (6 bases). Trimming left V 3 bases short and J 4 bases short, with 15 bases between. Germline lookup yields CDR1 LNHNV and CDR2 YYDKDF (reference sequence). The CDR3 spans 15 residues. The CDR3 reads CATSREDSLGYGYTF. The CDR3 DNA reads as TGTGCCACCAGCAGGGAGGACAGTTTAGGCTATGGCTACACCTTC. Based on the CDR3 plus reference TRBV15 and TRBJ1-2, the full variable domain is DAMVIQNPRYQVTQFGKPVTLSCSQTLNHNVMYWYQQKSSQAPKLLFHYYDKDFNNEADTPDNFQSRRPNTSFCFLDIRSPGLGDTAMYLCATSREDSLGYGYTFGSGTRLTVV.

In this sample, this clone is hyperexpanded (1% or more). The chain couples TRBV6-5 to TRBJ1-2, with TRBD1 matching over 9 bases. The CDR3 spans 15 residues. The V gene's germline CDR1 is MNHEY and CDR2 SVGAGI. With 0 bases clipped from V and 6 bases from J, the junction kept 5 bases outside the gene matches. The CDR3 DNA follows: TGTGCCAGCAGTTACTCGGGACAGGGTATAGATGGCTACACCTTC. It encodes CASSYSGQGIDGYTF.

The rearrangement joins TRBV7-9 to TRBJ2-1; D is perhaps TRBD2 (5 bases). V lost 2 bases and J 6 bases, leaving 11 bases between the germline ends. CDR1 is SEHNR, CDR2 FQNEAQ, per germline (reference sequence). CDR3 length: 14 residues. Written as DNA, the CDR3 is TGTGCCAGCAGCTTATTCCGGAGGCCCAATGAGCAGTTCTTC. This gives the protein CASSLFRRPNEQFF.

The chain recombines TRBV18 with TRBJ2-1; 7 bases match TRBD2. After removal of 3 bases from V and 7 bases from J, the junction contained 6 bases not matched to a gene. The CDR3 has 14 amino acids. Germline assignment: CDR1 KGHSH and CDR2 LQKENI. The CDR3 region is CASSPLRRENEQFF. CDR3 nucleotides: TGTGCCAGCTCACCGTTAAGGCGGGAGAATGAGCAGTTCTTC.

This clone showed up just once. The rearrangement uses TRBV28 and TRBJ2-5; 15 bases match TRBD2. V lost 8 bases and J lost 3; bases outside the gene matches: 7. The CDR3 is 16 amino acids. Germline V gene data show CDR1 as MDHEN and CDR2 as SYDVKM. In nucleotides, the CDR3 is TGTGCCAGCGGGAGGACTAGCGGGGGGGCAAAAGAGACCCAGTACTTC. The encoded protein is CASGRTSGGAKETQYF.

The chain uses TRBV6-4 and TRBJ1-6, with D possibly matching TRBD1 (5 bases). CDR3 length: 14 amino acids. The V end was cut by 3 bases, the J end by 8 bases, with 11 bases between. Looked up from germline, CDR1 is MRHNA and CDR2 is SNTAGT. CDR3 DNA: TGTGCCAGCAGTGAGGGGACTGGGGATTCACCCCTCCACTTT. This codes for CASSEGTGDSPLHF.

The chain couples TRBV5-1 to TRBJ2-5, with D possibly matching TRBD1 (5 bases). This CDR3 is built from 15 residues. CDR1 and CDR2 from the germline V gene are SGHRS and YFSETQ. V was shortened by 0 bases and J by 5 bases, with 14 bases between the two germline ends. The CDR3 nucleotides read TGCGCCAGCAGCTTGGCTCAGGGCGCGCGGGAGACCCAGTACTTC. Protein product: CASSLAQGARETQYF.

The chain employs TRBV9 and TRBJ2-3; 11 bases fit TRBD2. V gave up 4 bases and J gave up 5 bases; unmatched junction bases: 6. Germline CDR1 and CDR2: SGDLS and YYNGEE. The CDR3 is made up of 15 amino acids. The CDR3 DNA follows: TGTGCCAGCAGCATTATAGCGGGAGGGGGAGATACGCAGTATTTT. Amino acid sequence: CASSIIAGGGDTQYF.

The chain joins TRBV5-4 to TRBJ2-3, with a weak D call TRBD2 (5 bases). This CDR3 has 13 residues. Trimming pared 2 bases from V and 8 bases from J, leaving 12 bases between. CDR1 is SGHNT, CDR2 YYREEE, per germline (reference sequence). CDR3 amino acids: CASSLGPAGTQYF. DNA of the CDR3: TGTGCCAGCAGCTTAGGCCCTGCGGGTACGCAGTATTTT.

The rearrangement joins TRBV7-8 to TRBJ1-1; 8 bases map to TRBD1. This CDR3 has 13 residues. The ends lost 5 bases at V and 3 bases at J; junction bases unmatched: 2. CDR1 is SGHVS, CDR2 FQNEAQ, per germline. The CDR3 reads CASSLTGDTEAFF. The DNA of the CDR3 is TGTGCCAGCAGCCTGACAGGGGACACTGAAGCTTTCTTT.

The chain joins TRBV24-1 to TRBJ2-1; a weak D match, TRBD2 (7 bases). CDR3 length: 16 amino acids. Germline V CDR1 and CDR2: KGHDR, SFDVKD. The V end lost 4 bases, the J end lost 2 bases, and 14 bases lay between the germline ends. DNA for the CDR3: TGTGCCACCAGTGAAATAAGCGGGGACACCTACAATGAGCAGTTCTTC. It is translated as CATSEISGDTYNEQFF.

The J gene is TRBJ2-1, the V gene TRBV27; 10 nucleotides align to TRBD2. Trimming at V came to 3 bases and at J to 8 bases, leaving 7 bases not matched to a gene. Germline V gene data show CDR1 as MNHEY and CDR2 as SMNVEV (reference sequence). This CDR3 contains 15 residues. CDR3 protein: CASSFTGLATHEQFF. The DNA for the CDR3 is TGTGCCAGCAGTTTTACGGGACTAGCGACACATGAGCAGTTCTTC.

This chain joins TRBV10-3 and TRBJ1-2, with D possibly matching TRBD1 (6 bases). Between the trimmed V and J ends, which lost 6 bases and 6 bases, there was a span of 17 bases. The CDR3 spans 14 residues. CDR1 ENHRY and CDR2 SYGVKD come from the germline V gene. The CDR3 loop reads CAISETGTSDGYTF. Written as DNA, the CDR3 is TGTGCCATCAGCGAAACAGGGACGTCGGATGGCTACACCTTC.

The genes are TRBV2 and TRBJ2-5, with 8 bases fitting TRBD2. Germline V gives CDR1 SNHLY, CDR2 FYNNEI. The CDR3 runs to 14 residues. The ends lost 6 bases at V and 4 bases at J; junction bases unmatched: 7. The CDR3 loop reads CASSTTTSGETQYF. The CDR3 DNA is TGTGCCAGCAGCACCACAACTAGCGGAGAGACCCAGTACTTC.

The chain has TRBV2 and TRBJ1-5, with D tentatively TRBD1 (6 bases). The CDR3 consists of 15 residues. The germline gives CDR1 SNHLY, CDR2 FYNNEI. V dropped 6 bases and J dropped 3 bases, with 15 bases sitting between them. The CDR3 nucleotides read TGTGCCAGCAGCGCATCCGGGACAACCAATCAGCCCCAGCATTTT. This translates into CASSASGTTNQPQHF.